This T cell receptor (beta chain) was sequenced during a study of graft-versus-host responses after intestinal transplantation (dated by TCRdb to the early 2020s). Looking at the study overall: The transplants that recipients received were multivisceral, liver-intestinal, or isolated intestinal. A peak of at least 4% donor T cells among recipient peripheral blood mononuclear cells was the definition used for donor T cell macrochimerism. Samples from a few later patients were sequenced in-house on an Illumina MiSeq with MiXCR processing rather than by the commercial service. The cohort enrolled about 23 intestinal transplant recipients, one of whom was a retransplant, and a few patients without pretransplant specimens were excluded. To identify alloreactive clones, pre-transplant mixed lymphocyte reaction products were sequenced and compared with unstimulated pre-transplant donor and recipient T cells. Graft-versus-host and host-versus-graft alloreactive T cell clones were tracked in the graft, circulation and bone marrow after intestinal transplantation using bulk TCR-beta CDR3 sequencing. All recipients received anti-thymocyte globulin induction followed by maintenance tacrolimus and steroids for 3 to 4 years.

Libraries were prepared through the immunoSEQ multiplex PCR assay. For most patients, genomic DNA was isolated with the Qiagen DNeasy Blood and Tissue Kit and shipped frozen to Adaptive Biotechnologies for TCR sequencing. High-throughput TCR-beta CDR3 sequencing of genomic DNA from most patients was performed by Adaptive Biotechnologies. The paper's data handling went like this. TCR sequencing data were retrieved from Adaptive's ImmunoSEQ software for around 19 patients, whereas a few other patients were processed with MiXCR and VDJtools. To correct CD4 versus CD8 sorting errors, sequences present in both subsets at a frequency ratio below 5:1 were removed. Because the origin of CDR3 nucleotide sequences shared between donor and recipient could not be assigned, those sequences were removed. To be classed as alloreactive, a clone needed at least 2-fold expansion over unstimulated cells and a minimum CFSE-low frequency of 0.002% (template counts) or 0.001% (read counts). Mappable clones were those detected in sequenced pre-transplant spleen, lymph node, or MLR CFSE-low populations of the donor or recipient. Cumulative frequency of alloreactive clones was calculated as a percentage of all sequences weighted by copy number. TCRdb limited this immuneACCESS table to in-frame rearrangements with V and J called. A share of clones is missing; checked studies link under half to unresolved V genes, and the rest is unexplained. The V and J calls and clone size come from that table; D and trimming were worked out from the DNA. The sample table shows roughly 120,000 clones, and around nine tenths are seen once. The ten largest clones take up roughly 0.2% of the sample.

Results the study describes overall, beyond this receptor: In patients with donor T cell macrochimerism, the allografts had high GvH to HvG T cell clonal ratios. Early after transplant, declines in HvG clones were associated with peak levels of circulating GvH clones. Conclusions were limited by the relatively low number and heterogeneity of intestinal transplant patients. GvH clones were found in recipient bone marrow, and some of the GvH clones appeared earlier in ileal mucosa or blood, which is consistent with an intestinal mucosal origin.

Worth noting for this clone: Its target antigen remains unknown. Qualities for individual bases were not recorded, and no much larger clone is one base off.

Interpreted using the paper, the time point label stands for: cells obtained before transplantation from donor or recipient. CD3+CD4+ and CD3+CD8+ populations were FACS-sorted from unstimulated pre-transplant donor and recipient cells taken from spleen or lymph nodes. The specimen was unstimulated CD4+ T cells sorted from spleen or lymph node cells, collected before intestinal transplant. This TCR came from a human donor who received an intestinal transplant.

The DNA reads TGTGCCAGCAGCCGCTCGACTAGCGGGGGGGGTTTTGGTACAGATACGCAGTATTTT. Translation gives CASSRSTSGGGFGTDTQYF. The chain was built from TRBV5-4 and TRBJ2-3; TRBD2 aligns with 14 central bases. The CDR3 holds 19 amino acids from the cysteine to the phenylalanine. The entry retains the CDR3 DNA only, 57 bases that are in frame from base 1. Germline trimming amounts to 4 bases on V and 3 bases on J, with 13 as the count of junction bases outside the gene matches. Sequences SGHNT (CDR1) and YYREEE (CDR2) are obtained from the germline V gene (reference sequence).